There are a few counts of the clone carrying this T cell receptor beta chain. Antigen: not known. Per germline, CDR1 MNHEY and CDR2 SVGAGI. The CDR3 contains 16 residues. Trimming removed 0 bases at V and 0 bases at J, with 12 bases between. The sample comes from a study of T cell responses to AZD1222 COVID-19 vaccine. The study, taken as a whole, reports: The sample set comprised mostly white British donors with more females, and clonal diversity was possibly underestimated. Reports say nearly half of spike-specific TCRs go after unmutated variant regions. Baseline serology detected seropositivity in only six AZD1222 recipients. The study sampled repertoires only after the peak T cell response.

TCRdb's copy holds only in-frame clones and misses some; the assay was immunoSEQ multiplex PCR. Here the sample spans about 110,000 clones, 86% being singletons. The sample consisted of peripheral blood, taken on day 0 of AZD1222 vaccination. J is TRBJ2-7 and V is TRBV6-5; D is uncertain. This TCR was sampled from an adult in good health. CDR3 DNA: TGTGCCAGCAGTTACTCGTCCATATTGAGCTCCTACGAGCAGTACTTC. Residues: CASSYSSILSSYEQYF.